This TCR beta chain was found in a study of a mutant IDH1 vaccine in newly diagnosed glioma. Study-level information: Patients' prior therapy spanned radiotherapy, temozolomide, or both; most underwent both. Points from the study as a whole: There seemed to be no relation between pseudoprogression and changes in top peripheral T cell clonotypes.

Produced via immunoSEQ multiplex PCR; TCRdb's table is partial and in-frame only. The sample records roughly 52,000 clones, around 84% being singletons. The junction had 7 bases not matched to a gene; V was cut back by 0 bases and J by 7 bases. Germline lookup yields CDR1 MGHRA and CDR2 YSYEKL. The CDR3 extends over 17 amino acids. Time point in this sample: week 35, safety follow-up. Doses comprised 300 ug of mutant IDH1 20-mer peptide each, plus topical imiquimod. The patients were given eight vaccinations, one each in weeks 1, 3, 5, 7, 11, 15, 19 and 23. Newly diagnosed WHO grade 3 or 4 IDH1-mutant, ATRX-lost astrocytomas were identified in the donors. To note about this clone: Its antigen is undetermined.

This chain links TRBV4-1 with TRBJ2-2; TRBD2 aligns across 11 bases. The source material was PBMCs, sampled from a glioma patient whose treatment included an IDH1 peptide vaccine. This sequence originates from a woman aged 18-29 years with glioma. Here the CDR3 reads CASSQELAGGPGGELFF. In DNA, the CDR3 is TGCGCCAGCAGCCAAGAGCTAGCGGGGGGCCCAGGCGGGGAGCTGTTTTTT.